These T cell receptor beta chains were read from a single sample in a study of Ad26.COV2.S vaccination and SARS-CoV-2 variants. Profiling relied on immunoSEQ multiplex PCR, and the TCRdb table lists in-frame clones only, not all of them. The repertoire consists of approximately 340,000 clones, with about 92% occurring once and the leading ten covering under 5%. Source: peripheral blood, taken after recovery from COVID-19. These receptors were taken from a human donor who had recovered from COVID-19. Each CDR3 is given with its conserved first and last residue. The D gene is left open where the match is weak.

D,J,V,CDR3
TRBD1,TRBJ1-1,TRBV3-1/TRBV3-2,CASSPRQGIAEAFF
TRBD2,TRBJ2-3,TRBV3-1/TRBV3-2,CASSQGAGFTDTQYF
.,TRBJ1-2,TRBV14,CASSQDGGLYGYTF
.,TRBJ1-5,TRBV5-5,CASSFGADDNQPQHF
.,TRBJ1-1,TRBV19,CASRTTSGEYTEAFF
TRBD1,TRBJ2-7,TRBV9,CASSPRDRGPPYEQYF
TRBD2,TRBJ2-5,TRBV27,CASSLSGRGAQETQYF
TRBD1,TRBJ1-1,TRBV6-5,CASRQTGITEAFF
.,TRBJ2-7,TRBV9,CASSVDSIPYEQYF
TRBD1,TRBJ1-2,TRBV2,CASSDPGQPINYGYTF
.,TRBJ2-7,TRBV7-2,CASSSLPGVFYEQYF
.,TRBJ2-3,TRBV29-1,CSVGGGVGTDTQYF
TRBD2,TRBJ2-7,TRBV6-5,CASTRRRGDYEQYF
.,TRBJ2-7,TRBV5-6,CASTPGTTGEQYF
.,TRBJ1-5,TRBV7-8,CASSLVRGRVMSNQPQHF
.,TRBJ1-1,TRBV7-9,CASSLGLGADTEAFF
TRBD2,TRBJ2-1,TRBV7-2,CASSSGTSGFYEQFF
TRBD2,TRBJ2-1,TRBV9,CASSVGLAGDLNYNEQFF
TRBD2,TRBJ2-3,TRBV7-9,CASSLGTSGGFTDTQYF
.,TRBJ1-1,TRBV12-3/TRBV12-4,CASSLIGSEAFF
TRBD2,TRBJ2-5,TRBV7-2,CASSFRSGGVETQYF
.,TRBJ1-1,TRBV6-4,CASSDGRGGFRVNTEAFF
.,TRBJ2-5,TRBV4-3,CASSHVGSGETQYF
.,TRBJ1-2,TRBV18,CASSPPMYNYGYTF
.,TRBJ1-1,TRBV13,CASSLSRNTEAFF
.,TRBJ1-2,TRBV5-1,CASSLAPGGYGYTF
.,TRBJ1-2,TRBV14,CASSQELVNYGYTF
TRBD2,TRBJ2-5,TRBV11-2,CASSFRVAGPQETQYF
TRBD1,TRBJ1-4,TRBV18,CASSPGQNEKLFF
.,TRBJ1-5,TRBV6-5,CASSSGDQPQHF
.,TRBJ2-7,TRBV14,CASSPSRNEQYF
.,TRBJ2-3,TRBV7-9,CASSSGTDTQYF
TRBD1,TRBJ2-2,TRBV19,CASTPILGQGVSGELFF
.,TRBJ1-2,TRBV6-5,CASSYQAGPNYGYTF
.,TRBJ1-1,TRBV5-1,CASRPGHTNTEAFF
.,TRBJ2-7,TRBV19,CASSMGQGFFEQYF
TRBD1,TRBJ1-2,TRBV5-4,CASSYLTGAELGYGYTF
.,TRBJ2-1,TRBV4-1,CASSQGPGSYNEQFF
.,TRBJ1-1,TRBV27,CASSLIGQGGWNTEAFF
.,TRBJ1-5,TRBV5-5,CASSLSPWPGGADQPQHF
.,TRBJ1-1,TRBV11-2,CASSTTMNTEAFF
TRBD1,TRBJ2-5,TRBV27,CASSVKQGAGRTQYF
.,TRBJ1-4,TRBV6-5,CASSPTDSNEKLFF
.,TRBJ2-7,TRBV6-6,CASSYPQGWKSYEQYF
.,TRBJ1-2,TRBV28,CASSLPSGDGYTF
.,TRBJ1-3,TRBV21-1,CASSMVGTEGYWPNSGNTIYF
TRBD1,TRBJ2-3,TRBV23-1,CASSLRQGADTQYF
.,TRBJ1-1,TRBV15,CATSRGTSPNTEAFF
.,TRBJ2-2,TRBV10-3,CAIGRVNTGELFF
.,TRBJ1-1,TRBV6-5,CALDRGRMNTEAFF
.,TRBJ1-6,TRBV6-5,CASRGGESPLHF
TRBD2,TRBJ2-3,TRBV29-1,CSVRLAGVGGDTQYF
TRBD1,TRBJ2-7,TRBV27,CASVGQGYEQYF